These 26 T cell receptor beta chains originate from one sample sequenced in a study of blood T cells in healthy people across ages. A second PCR of roughly 7 to 11 cycles used a sample-barcoded 5' primer and a J-beta primer mix. TCRdb independently ran MiXCR on the 5' RACE reads; one entry per CDR3 protein. The sample holds approximately 1,000,000 distinct CDR3 sequences, 35% to 45% seen once. Specimen: blood. The receptors here all came from a man in his late teens or twenties in good health.

This clonotype has just a few counts. The chain links TRBV25-1 to TRBJ2-1; TRBD2 is a possible D gene (6 bases). V was clipped by 3 bases and J by 7 bases, with 13 bases between them. CDR1 is MGHDK and CDR2 is SYGVNS in the germline V gene. The CDR3 runs 14 residues. The CDR3 nucleotides are TGTGCCAGCAGTGATAACCGTGCGGGAAATGAGCAGTTCTTC. Translation gives CASSDNRAGNEQFF. Filled out from reference TRBV25-1 and TRBJ2-1, the complete variable domain reads EADIYQTPRYLVIGTGKKITLECSQTMGHDKMYWYQQDPGMELHLIHYSYGVNSTEKGDLSSESTVSRIRTEHFPLTLESARPSHTSQYLCASSDNRAGNEQFFGPGTRLTVL.

The chain combines TRBV19 with TRBJ1-1; no firm D call. The CDR3 length is 13 residues. Trimming removed 3 bases from V and 5 bases from J, with 10 bases in between. Per the germline V gene, CDR1 is LNHDA and CDR2 is SQIVND (reference sequence). CDR3 sequence: CASSILGGTEAFF. The CDR3, as DNA: TGTGCCAGTAGTATCTTGGGAGGGACTGAAGCTTTCTTT.

The chain has TRBV2 and TRBJ2-7; D gene ambiguous. This CDR3 region has 13 residues. Trimming took off 2 bases at V and 2 bases at J, with 7 bases between the two ends. In germline, CDR1 is SNHLY, CDR2 FYNNEI. CDR3 sequence reads: CASSESVTYEQYF. In DNA form, the CDR3 reads TGTGCCAGCAGTGAATCCGTCACCTACGAGCAGTACTTC.

V usage is TRBV27 and J usage is TRBJ1-4; D gene unclear. The germline V gene has CDR1 MNHEY and CDR2 SMNVEV (reference sequence). Trimming pared 3 bases from V and 5 bases from J, leaving 16 bases between. This CDR3 spans 16 amino acids. Here the CDR3 DNA reads TGTGCCAGCAGTTTGGTCCAGCCCCACGAGAATGAAAAACTGTTTTTT. Translated, it gives CASSLVQPHENEKLFF.

V usage is TRBV20-1 and J usage is TRBJ2-3; D gene unclear. The V gene lost 5 bases and the J gene lost 4 bases, with 7 bases spanning the gap. Germline V gene lookup returns CDR1 DFQATT and CDR2 SNEGSKA (reference sequence). This CDR3 is 11 amino acids long. The CDR3 sequence is CSAGSPDTQYF. The CDR3 nucleotides are TGCAGTGCTGGTAGTCCAGATACGCAGTATTTT.

This clonotype has just one count. The gene calls are TRBV27 and TRBJ2-2; 13 bases are a match to TRBD2. CDR1 is MNHEY and CDR2 is SMNVEV in the germline V gene (reference sequence). This CDR3 is built from 18 residues. V shed 5 bases, J shed 0 bases, and the junction held 6 bases outside the gene matches. The CDR3 sequence is CASSGRLAGGTNTGELFF. For the CDR3, the DNA is TGTGCCAGCAGTGGTAGACTAGCGGGGGGTACGAACACCGGGGAGCTGTTTTTT.

The V and J genes are TRBV20-1 and TRBJ1-1, with D perhaps TRBD1 (6 bases). Trimming left V 6 bases short and J 9 bases short, with 20 bases between. The CDR3 extends over 13 amino acids. Germline V gives CDR1 DFQATT, CDR2 SNEGSKA (reference sequence). The CDR3 sequence is CSASRGRGAKAFF. The CDR3 nucleotides read TGCAGTGCCTCCCGGGGCAGGGGCGCAAAAGCTTTCTTT.

This chain links TRBV24-1 with TRBJ1-1, with D possibly TRBD1 on 5 matching bases. CDR3 size: 16 residues. The germline V and J ends were trimmed by 9 bases and 3 bases, with 22 bases remaining between them. Germline V gene sequence: CDR1 KGHDR, CDR2 SFDVKD. The CDR3 reads CATPGQKTGRDTEAFF. The CDR3 DNA sequence: TGTGCCACCCCCGGGCAAAAAACAGGACGGGACACTGAAGCTTTCTTT.

This clonotype occurred a few times. The rearrangement joins TRBV6-1 to TRBJ2-6, with TRBD1 identical over 8 bases. The CDR3 has 19 residues. From germline, CDR1 is MNHNS and CDR2 SASEGT. V shed 11 bases, J shed 0 bases, and the junction held 18 bases outside the gene matches. The CDR3 reads CASTRTGGQFLSGANVLTF. As DNA, the CDR3 is TGTGCCTCCACACGCACAGGGGGACAGTTTCTCTCTGGGGCCAACGTCCTGACTTTC.

This clonotype turned up a few times. The chain carries TRBV4-2 and TRBJ1-2, with D hard to call. The germline V and J ends were trimmed by 0 bases and 4 bases, with 9 bases remaining between them. Germline V gene sequence: CDR1 LGHNA, CDR2 YNFKEQ. The CDR3 runs to 14 residues. The CDR3 sequence: CASSQELRSYGYTF. The CDR3 DNA follows: TGTGCCAGCAGCCAAGAGCTTCGTAGCTATGGCTACACCTTC.

The J gene is TRBJ2-1, the V gene TRBV24-1; the D gene is possibly TRBD2 (6 bases). With 1 base removed from V and 13 bases from J, the gap between germline ends came to 13 bases. Germline CDR1 is KGHDR and CDR2 is SFDVKD. The CDR3 is 13 residues long. CDR3: CATSDFGGMGQFF. In DNA form, the CDR3 reads TGTGCCACCAGTGATTTTGGAGGGATGGGTCAGTTCTTC.

In its sample, this clonotype was seen a few times. The chain uses TRBV20-1 and TRBJ2-1, with D unresolved. The CDR3 contains 12 residues. Trimming cost V 2 bases and J 7 bases, with 9 bases left between them. Germline CDR1 reads DFQATT; CDR2 reads SNEGSKA (reference sequence). Here the CDR3 DNA reads TGCAGTGCTAGAACCAAGTTAAATGAGCAGTTCTTC. Its protein is CSARTKLNEQFF.

The genes are TRBV4-3 and TRBJ2-6, with D unclear. The CDR3 spans 14 residues. CDR1 and CDR2 from the germline V gene are LGHNA and YSLEER. V was clipped by 4 bases and J by 2 bases, with 6 bases between them. The CDR3 sequence: CASSPRPGANVLTF. In nucleotides, the CDR3 is TGCGCCAGCAGCCCCCGCCCTGGGGCCAACGTCCTGACTTTC.

This clonotype has ten or more counts. This sequence may be a read error, since a much larger clone differs from it by one base. The chain is built from TRBV24-1 and TRBJ2-5; 12 bases align to TRBD2. The CDR3 runs to 18 residues. Losses at the gene ends were 7 bases for V and 11 bases for J; bases not matched to a gene: 22. Per the germline V gene, CDR1 is KGHDR and CDR2 is SFDVKD. CDR3 coding DNA: TGTGCCACCAGCCAAGGACTAGCGGGGCCCTGGTTCTACAATGAGCAGTACTTC. This codes for CATSQGLAGPWFYNEQYF.

Only a few counts were recorded for this clonotype. Here the CDR3 DNA reads TGTGCCAGCAGTTCTCTACCTCTCTCCTACAATGAGCAGTACTTC. Its protein product is CASSSLPLSYNEQYF. V gene TRBV27 combines with J gene TRBJ2-7; D gene uncertain. Per germline, CDR1 MNHEY and CDR2 SMNVEV (reference sequence). V was pared by 4 bases and J by 7 bases, with 20 bases between. The CDR3 consists of 15 residues.

The rearrangement uses TRBV12-3 or TRBV12-4 and TRBJ1-4; D is perhaps TRBD1 (5 bases). The CDR3 consists of 13 residues. V was clipped by 3 bases and J by 7 bases, with 9 bases between them. The CDR3 region has the DNA TGTGCCAGCAGTTTCGGGGGGTTTGAAAAACTGTTTTTT. Protein: CASSFGGFEKLFF.

The chain recombines TRBV30 with TRBJ1-4; D not resolved. V lost 5 bases and J lost 1, with 5 bases in between. The germline gives CDR1 GTSNPN, CDR2 SVGIG (reference sequence). The CDR3 runs to 12 residues. DNA of the CDR3: TGTGCCTGGGAGGGAACTAATGAAAAACTGTTTTTT. Its translation is CAWEGTNEKLFF.

For this clonotype: Germline and junction disagree at one end, which may indicate a read error. The chain joins TRBV7-8 to TRBJ1-5; D not certain. The CDR3 runs to 17 residues. CDR1 is SGHVS and CDR2 is FQNEAQ in the germline V gene. Here the CDR3 DNA reads TGTGCCAGCAGCTTAGTAGGTGGACTGAGTAGCTATCAGCCCCAGCATTTT. Translated, it gives CASSLVGGLSSYQPQHF.

This clonotype was seen a few times. The chain is built from TRBV7-3 and TRBJ2-3; D ambiguous. The germline V gene encodes CDR1 SGHTA and CDR2 FQGTGA. V was trimmed by 4 bases and J by 12 bases, leaving 14 bases between them. This CDR3 has 12 residues. In nucleotides, the CDR3 is TGTGCCAGCAGCTCCACTGCCCGTGCTCAGTATTTT. It is translated as CASSSTARAQYF.

This chain links TRBV6-1 with TRBJ2-3; no clear D gene. The CDR3 is made up of 13 amino acids. Germline CDR1 reads MNHNS; CDR2 reads SASEGT. V gave up 7 bases and J gave up 0 bases, with 8 bases separating them. CDR3 DNA sequence: TGTGCCAGCACGACGGCTAGCACAGATACGCAGTATTTT. It yields the protein CASTTASTDTQYF.

The rearrangement links TRBV3-1 to TRBJ1-4; D perhaps matches TRBD1 (5 bases). CDR1 and CDR2 from the germline V gene are LGHDT and YNNKEL (reference sequence). This CDR3 comprises 16 residues. Trimming removed 0 bases from V and 5 bases from J, with 13 bases in between. Here the CDR3 reads CASSQDRAVSNEKLFF. In DNA form, the CDR3 reads TGTGCCAGCAGCCAAGACAGGGCGGTCTCGAATGAAAAACTGTTTTTT.

The chain joins TRBV3-1 to TRBJ1-1, with a tentative D call TRBD1 (5 bases). V was cut by 4 bases and J by 0 bases, with 9 bases left in between. Looked up from germline, CDR1 is LGHDT and CDR2 is YNNKEL (reference sequence). The CDR3 contains 14 residues. For the CDR3, the DNA is TGTGCCAGCAGCCGAGAGGGGCTGAACACTGAAGCTTTCTTT. Its translation is CASSREGLNTEAFF.

This clonotype appeared a single time. The genes are TRBV20-1 and TRBJ2-3, with D possibly being TRBD2 (6 bases). The CDR3 has 17 amino acids. Trimming cost V 0 bases and J 2 bases, with 18 bases left between them. Looked up from germline, CDR1 is DFQATT and CDR2 is SNEGSKA (reference sequence). Written as DNA, the CDR3 is TGCAGTGCTAGAGATTGGGGGTTGGGGACTGCCACAGATACGCAGTATTTT. This sequence encodes CSARDWGLGTATDTQYF.

This clonotype turned up a few times. J is TRBJ2-3 and V is TRBV5-1; TRBD2 is a possible D gene (5 bases). The CDR3 runs 15 residues. Trimming shortened V by 4 bases and J by 2 bases, and 14 bases separated the two germline ends. CDR1 is SGHRS and CDR2 is YFSETQ in the germline V gene. The CDR3 region is CASSDRDSHTDTQYF. In nucleotides, the CDR3 is TGCGCCAGCAGCGACCGGGATAGCCACACAGATACGCAGTATTTT.

V gene TRBV7-2 combines with J gene TRBJ2-3; no clear D. The CDR3 sequence is 14 residues long. V was pared by 1 base and J by 2 bases, with 7 bases between. Per the germline V gene, CDR1 is SGHTA and CDR2 is FQGNSA. This chain's CDR3 is CASSLVRNTDTQYF. DNA of the CDR3: TGTGCCAGCAGCTTAGTCAGAAACACAGATACGCAGTATTTT.

This clonotype was counted only a few times. The rearrangement joins TRBV3-1 to TRBJ2-5; 9 bases map to TRBD1. Losses at the gene ends were 4 bases for V and 7 bases for J; bases not matched to a gene: 13. The CDR3 runs to 16 residues. Germline loops: CDR1 LGHDT, CDR2 YNNKEL (reference sequence). The CDR3 is CASSRDSTGGVRTQYF. The CDR3 bases are TGTGCCAGCAGCCGAGATTCGACAGGGGGAGTAAGGACCCAGTACTTC.